Following are 6 T cell receptor beta chains from one sample sequenced in a study of human T cells and chemical hapten exposure. TCRdb used MiXCR to reprocess the RACE reads, holding one entry per CDR3 protein. Among around 70,000 distinct CDR3 sequences listed, roughly 6.1% were seen once. Time point here: healthy volunteer bleed at 6 weeks. Unfractionated whole blood served as the source for total RNA extraction. Sample: whole blood. The receptors were sampled from a female donor in good health. Some clones in this sample may be carry-over from other donors' samples.

This clonotype occurred a few times. This chain connects TRBV6-1 to TRBJ2-7; D ambiguous. This CDR3 contains 15 residues. Germline lookup yields CDR1 MNHNS and CDR2 SASEGT. Trimming pared 3 bases from V and 2 bases from J, leaving 14 bases between. CDR3 amino acids: CASSDPFATAYEQYF. The CDR3 nucleotides are TGTGCCAGCAGTGATCCGTTTGCCACAGCCTACGAGCAGTACTTC.

The sample holds many counts of this clonotype. The chain couples TRBV6-5 to TRBJ2-5; perhaps TRBD2 as D (6 bases). The CDR3 covers 13 residues. Trimming cost V 7 bases and J 7 bases, with 16 bases left between them. Per germline, CDR1 MNHEY and CDR2 SVGAGI. CDR3 nucleotides: TGTGCCAGCATTCAAGCGGGTTTCTCGACCCAGTACTTC. Its protein is CASIQAGFSTQYF.

CDR3 region: CASSLGASGATDTQYF. In nucleotides, the CDR3 is TGTGCCAGCAGTTTAGGTGCTAGCGGGGCCACAGATACGCAGTATTTT. J is TRBJ2-3 and V is TRBV28, with TRBD2 matching over 9 bases. This CDR3 is 16 amino acids long. Germline trimming cut 2 bases from V and 2 bases from J; bases unmatched to any gene: 5. Germline V gene sequence: CDR1 MDHEN, CDR2 SYDVKM.

Ten or more counts support this clonotype. The chain employs TRBV14 and TRBJ2-7, with 7 bases aligning to TRBD1. V shed 4 bases, J shed 5 bases, and the junction held 5 bases outside the gene matches. Germline CDR1 and CDR2: SGHDN and FVKESK. The CDR3 totals 13 residues. The CDR3 DNA is TGTGCCAGCAGCCTACAGGGGCGGCACGAGCAGTACTTC. It translates to CASSLQGRHEQYF.

This clonotype appeared a few times. The CDR3 region is CSVEDGTLETQYF. The CDR3 region has the DNA TGCAGCGTTGAAGATGGTACTTTAGAGACCCAGTACTTC. The chain is built from TRBV29-1 and TRBJ2-5, with D unresolved. The CDR3 runs 13 residues. V was trimmed by 0 bases and J by 4 bases, leaving 9 bases between them. Per the germline V gene, CDR1 is SQVTM and CDR2 is ANQGSEA.

This clonotype appeared many times. The chain joins TRBV11-3 to TRBJ1-4; 11 bases match TRBD1. Trimming cost V 4 bases and J 5 bases; bases outside gene matches: 9. Germline CDR1 reads SGHNT; CDR2 reads YENEEA. The CDR3 is 17 amino acids. This CDR3 reads CASSYSGTGGANEKLFF. CDR3 sequence (DNA): TGTGCCAGCAGCTACTCCGGGACAGGGGGTGCAAATGAAAAACTGTTTTTT.